This TCR beta chain was sequenced for a study of T cell repertoires in cytomegalovirus infection. Study-level background: Indicated by public TCR beta signatures were CMV infection and matching HLA type.

MiXCR, run by TCRdb on the reads, gives a single entry per CDR3 protein. Found here are about 180,000 distinct CDR3 sequences, about an eighth of them singletons; the top ten hold roughly a quarter. General study results and limits: HLA-C-restricted TCR beta clonotypes specific for CMV led the ex vivo response.

This clonotype was detected a few times. Its cognate antigen is unknown. The CDR3 is 12 residues long. Trimming removed 5 bases from V and 6 bases from J, with 8 bases in between. Germline CDR1 and CDR2: SGHTA and FQGNSA. The source is a human donor in good health (CMV status not recorded). Some clones in this sample may be carry-over from other donors' samples. The sequenced material came from PBMCs. The chain employs TRBV7-2 and TRBJ2-1; D perhaps matches TRBD1 (5 bases). CDR3 residues: CASSPTVNEQFF. The CDR3 nucleotides read TGTGCCAGCAGCCCGACAGTCAATGAGCAGTTCTTC. The whole variable domain, filled in from reference TRBV7-2 and TRBJ2-1, reads GAGVSQSPSNKVTEKGKDVELRCDPISGHTALYWYRQSLGQGLEFLIYFQGNSAPDKSGLPSDRFSAERTGGSVSTLTIQRTQQEDSAVYLCASSPTVNEQFFGPGTRLTVL.